Described below is a single T cell receptor beta chain sequence and its context. The data originate from a study of T cells in Graves' hyperthyroidism and ophthalmopathy. Study-level background: Sampling of peripheral blood happened at initial diagnosis, prior to any treatment.

Uncontrolled infection, other autoimmune disease, pregnancy and lactation each barred patients from inclusion. Clinical symptoms, serum thyroxine and TRAb, thyroid ultrasound and orbital computed tomography were used for the diagnoses. Around 9.8 ml fresh peripheral blood yielded the PBMCs. Per germline, CDR1 MNHNS and CDR2 SASEGT. The CDR3 is 15 residues long. V shed 6 bases and J shed 6 bases, with 21 bases lying between them. RNA transcripts served as the template for amplifying TCR beta CDR3 regions. The HTBI primer set was used in a first-round RT-PCR of the TCR CDR3. TCRdb called the multiplex PCR reads again in MiXCR, with one record for every CDR3 protein. The table has 300,000 to 450,000 distinct CDR3 sequences, roughly 17% seen once; the top ten hold around a third.

This TCR came from a young woman with Graves' hyperthyroidism that later progressed to Graves' ophthalmopathy. The sample was blood. The chain carries TRBV6-1 and TRBJ2-7; D is perhaps TRBD2 (6 bases). The CDR3 coding sequence is TGTGCCAGCAGGGGGGGAGGTGGGGGGTCGGCCGAGCAGTACTTC. This translates into CASRGGGGGSAEQYF.